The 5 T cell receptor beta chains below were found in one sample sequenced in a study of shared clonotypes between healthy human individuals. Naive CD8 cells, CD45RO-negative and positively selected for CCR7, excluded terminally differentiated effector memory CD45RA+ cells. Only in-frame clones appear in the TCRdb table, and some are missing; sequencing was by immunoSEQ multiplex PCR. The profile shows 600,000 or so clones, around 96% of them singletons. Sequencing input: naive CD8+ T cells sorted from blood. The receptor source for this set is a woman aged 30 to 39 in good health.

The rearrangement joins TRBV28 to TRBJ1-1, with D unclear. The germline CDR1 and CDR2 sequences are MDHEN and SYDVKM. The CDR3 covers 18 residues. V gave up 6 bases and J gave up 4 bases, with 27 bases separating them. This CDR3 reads CASREIFPREGGVTEAFF. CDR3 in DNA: TGTGCCAGCAGAGAAATATTCCCCCGAGAGGGCGGTGTCACTGAAGCTTTCTTT.

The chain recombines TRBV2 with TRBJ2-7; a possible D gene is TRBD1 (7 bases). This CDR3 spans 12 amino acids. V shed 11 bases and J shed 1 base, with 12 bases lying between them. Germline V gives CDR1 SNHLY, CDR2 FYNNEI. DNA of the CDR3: TGTGCCGGGGGGACAGAATCCTACGAGCAGTACTTC. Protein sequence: CAGGTESYEQYF.

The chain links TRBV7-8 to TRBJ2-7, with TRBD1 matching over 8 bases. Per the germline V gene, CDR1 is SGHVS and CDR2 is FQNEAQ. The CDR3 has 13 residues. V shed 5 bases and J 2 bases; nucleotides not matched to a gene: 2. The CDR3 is CASSEQGAYEQYF. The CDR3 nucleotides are TGTGCCAGCAGCGAACAGGGGGCCTACGAGCAGTACTTC.

CDR3 amino acids: CASTIADGNNYGYTF. The CDR3 nucleotides read TGTGCCAGCACCATAGCGGACGGCAACAACTATGGCTACACCTTC. The J gene is TRBJ1-2, the V gene TRBV28; D unclear. The germline gives CDR1 MDHEN, CDR2 SYDVKM. The CDR3 is 15 amino acids. The V gene lost 7 bases and the J gene lost 2 bases, with 17 bases spanning the gap.

CDR3 DNA: TGTGCCAGCAGCTTTATGGGGACTGAAGCTTTCTTT. Translation: CASSFMGTEAFF. The chain employs TRBV5-4 and TRBJ1-1; D remains ambiguous. The CDR3 is 12 amino acids. The germline gives CDR1 SGHNT, CDR2 YYREEE (reference sequence). V lost 2 bases and J 5 bases, leaving 7 bases between the germline ends.